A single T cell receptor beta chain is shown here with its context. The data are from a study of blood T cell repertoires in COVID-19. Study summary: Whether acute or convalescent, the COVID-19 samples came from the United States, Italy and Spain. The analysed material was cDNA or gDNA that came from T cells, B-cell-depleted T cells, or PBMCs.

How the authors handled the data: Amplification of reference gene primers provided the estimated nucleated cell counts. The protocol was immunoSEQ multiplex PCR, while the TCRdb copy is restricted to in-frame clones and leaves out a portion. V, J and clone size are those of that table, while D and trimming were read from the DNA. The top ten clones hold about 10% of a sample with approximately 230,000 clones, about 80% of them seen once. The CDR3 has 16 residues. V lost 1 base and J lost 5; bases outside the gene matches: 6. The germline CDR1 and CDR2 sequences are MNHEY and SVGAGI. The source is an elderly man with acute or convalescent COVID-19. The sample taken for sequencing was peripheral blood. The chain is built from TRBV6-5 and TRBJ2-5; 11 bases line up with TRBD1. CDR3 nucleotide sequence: TGTGCCAGCAGTTACTTGTGGACAGGGGGCCTGGAGACCCAGTACTTC. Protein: CASSYLWTGGLETQYF.